This TCR beta chain was captured in a study of OX40 agonist ivuxolimab in advanced cancers. About the full investigation: The costimulatory receptor OX40 (CD134) was targeted by ivuxolimab, a fully human IgG2 agonistic monoclonal antibody. Intravenous ivuxolimab was administered to patients every 2 weeks at six dose levels: 0.01, 0.1, 0.3, 1.5, 3 and 10 mg/kg. Of the roughly 54 dose-escalation patients, hepatocellular carcinoma was present in some 19, melanoma in approximately 15, renal cell carcinoma in 9 and head and neck cancer in 9. In the dose-escalation cohort, approximately 82% of patients were male, and the mean age was roughly 60 years, with a range of roughly 20 to 79. Prior anti-PD-1, anti-PD-L1 or anti-CTLA-4 therapy was permitted, and 35% to 40% of dose-escalation patients had received checkpoint inhibitors. Partial responses were achieved by three dose-escalation patients, of whom one had hepatocellular carcinoma and two had cutaneous melanoma. The point of sequencing TCRbeta in the periphery was to test whether ivuxolimab changed TCR sequence diversity and drove clonal T-cell expansion. The paper describes the monotherapy dose-escalation part (N = 52 patients) of the phase I trial of ivuxolimab.

Inclusive of the bounding cysteine and phenylalanine, the CDR3 is 13 residues long. Just CDR3 DNA is preserved here, 39 bases in frame from base 1. Trimming at the junction amounts to 1 base on V and 7 bases on J, and the germline ends lie 8 bases apart. The germline V gene (reference sequence) yields LNHDA for CDR1 and SQIVND for CDR2. To sequence the TCRbeta CDR3 region, genomic DNA was isolated from the sorted cells. The immunoSEQ Assay was used for sequencing of TCRbeta CDR3 regions. As stored in TCRdb, this immuneACCESS dataset retains in-frame rearrangements with V and J assigned. A fraction of the clones does not appear; measured against another copy, unresolved V genes explain less than half of the discrepancy, and the remainder lacks a known reason. The sample table holds approximately 80,000 clones, of which around 85% were seen once. The top ten clones comprise approximately 0.6% of the sample.

The trial excluded patients who had a history of autoimmune disease or were on systemic immunosuppression. In every dose cohort, peripheral blood was drawn for TCR sequencing at baseline, cycle 4 day 1, and cycle 7 day 1. The samples were drawn from a first-in-human, open-label, multicenter phase I dose-escalation trial of ivuxolimab. Adults with locally advanced or metastatic melanoma, renal cell carcinoma, hepatocellular carcinoma or head and neck squamous cell carcinoma were enrolled in the trial. Before TCR sequencing, CD4+ T cells and CD8+ T cells from peripheral blood were sorted into separate populations. General findings and caveats noted by the study authors: The antigen specificity of the clonally expanded peripheral T cells was not determined. Partial responders in the 0.1-3.0 mg/kg groups had among the lowest normalized peripheral clonal expansion, especially among CD8+ T cells. After ivuxolimab, CD8+ T cells had more expanded clones than CD4+ T cells on average. Low levels of normalized T-cell clonal expansion were also seen in some nonresponding patients. At doses of 0.1 to 3.0 mg/kg, clonal expansion of both CD4+ and CD8+ T cells in blood was seen between baseline and week 6.

A word on this clone: What this receptor recognizes is not known. No much larger clone is present one base from it, and per-base qualities are unavailable.

This receptor was taken from an adult with an advanced solid tumor such as melanoma, head and neck, liver or kidney cancer. The rearranged chain carries TRBV19 and TRBJ1-5, and perhaps TRBD1 as D gene, on 5 matching bases. The sample was CD4+ or CD8+ T cells sorted from blood, taken in a trial of the OX40 agonist ivuxolimab. Here is the DNA: TGTGCCAGTAGTATAGTCGGGGCACAGCCCCAGCATTTT. Its protein reads: CASSIVGAQPQHF.